This TCR beta chain was sequenced during a study of blood T cell repertoires in COVID-19. Overall study context: Nucleic acid was either cDNA or gDNA, and it came from T cells, B-cell-depleted T cells, or PBMCs.

Ages ranged from 18 to 89 years, with residence in around 24 US areas. Cohort 3 donors counted as recovered after two negative PCRs, clearance, or resolved symptoms. TCRdb's copy holds only in-frame clones and misses some; the assay was immunoSEQ multiplex PCR. This sample has fewer than 350,000 clones, with approximately 91% found just once. Specimen: PBMCs or T cells enriched from blood (not recorded which). The TCR originated in a woman aged 40 to 50 who had recovered from COVID-19.

The CDR3 nucleotides read TGTGCCAGCTCACGGGGACAGGGAGAGGGCTACACCTTC. Translated, it gives CASSRGQGEGYTF. This chain uses TRBV18 with TRBJ1-2, with 9 bases identical to TRBD1. The ends lost 4 bases at V and 8 bases at J; junction bases unmatched: 5. Germline-derived CDR1 and CDR2 are KGHSH and LQKENI. The CDR3 has 13 residues.